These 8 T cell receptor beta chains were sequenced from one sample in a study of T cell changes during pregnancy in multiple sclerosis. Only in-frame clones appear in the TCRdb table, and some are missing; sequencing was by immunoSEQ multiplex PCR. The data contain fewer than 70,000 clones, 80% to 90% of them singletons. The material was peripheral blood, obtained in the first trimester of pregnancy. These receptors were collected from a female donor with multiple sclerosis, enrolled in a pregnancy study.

This CDR3 is CASSLSVGVLAGGGDHETQYF. CDR3 DNA sequence: TGTGCCAGCAGTTTATCCGTCGGGGTTCTAGCGGGGGGCGGGGATCATGAGACCCAGTACTTC. The chain uses TRBV27 and TRBJ2-5; 11 bases line up with TRBD2. The V gene's germline CDR1 is MNHEY and CDR2 SMNVEV (reference sequence). V lost 0 bases, J lost 5 bases, and 20 bases stayed unmatched. The CDR3 consists of 21 residues.

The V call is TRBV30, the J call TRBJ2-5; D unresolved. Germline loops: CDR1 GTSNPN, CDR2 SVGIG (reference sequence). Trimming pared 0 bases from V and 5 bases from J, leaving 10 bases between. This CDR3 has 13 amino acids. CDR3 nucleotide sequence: TGTGCCTGGAGTGTACGTCTCCGGGAGACCCAGTACTTC. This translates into CAWSVRLRETQYF.

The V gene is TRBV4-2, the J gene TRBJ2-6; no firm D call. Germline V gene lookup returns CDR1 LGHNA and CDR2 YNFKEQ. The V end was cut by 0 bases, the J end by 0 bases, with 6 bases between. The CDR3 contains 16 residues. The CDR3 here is CASSQDHNSGANVLTF. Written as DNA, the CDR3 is TGTGCCAGCAGCCAAGATCACAACTCTGGGGCCAACGTCCTGACTTTC.

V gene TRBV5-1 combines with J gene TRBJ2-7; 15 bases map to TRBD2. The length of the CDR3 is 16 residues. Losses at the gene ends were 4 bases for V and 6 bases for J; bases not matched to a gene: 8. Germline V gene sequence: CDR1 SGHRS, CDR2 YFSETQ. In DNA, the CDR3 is TGCGCCAGCAGCCACGGACTAGCGGGAGGGCCGTCCGAGCAGTACTTC. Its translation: CASSHGLAGGPSEQYF. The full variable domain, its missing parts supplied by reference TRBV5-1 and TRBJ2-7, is KAGVTQTPRYLIKTRGQQVTLSCSPISGHRSVSWYQQTPGQGLQFLFEYFSETQRNKGNFPGRFSGRQFSNSRSEMNVSTLELGDSALYLCASSHGLAGGPSEQYFGPGTRLTVT.

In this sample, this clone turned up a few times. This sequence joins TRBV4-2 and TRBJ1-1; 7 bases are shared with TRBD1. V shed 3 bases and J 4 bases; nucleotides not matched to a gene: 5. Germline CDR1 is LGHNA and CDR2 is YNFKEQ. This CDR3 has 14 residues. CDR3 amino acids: CASSHRDRATEAFF. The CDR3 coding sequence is TGTGCCAGCAGCCACCGGGACAGAGCCACTGAAGCTTTCTTT.

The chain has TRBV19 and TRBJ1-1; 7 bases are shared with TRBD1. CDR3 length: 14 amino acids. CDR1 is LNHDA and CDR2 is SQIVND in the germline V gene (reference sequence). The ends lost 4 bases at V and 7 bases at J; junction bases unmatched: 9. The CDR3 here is CASSKTGMADEAFF. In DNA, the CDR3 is TGTGCCAGTAGTAAGACAGGGATGGCTGATGAAGCTTTCTTT.

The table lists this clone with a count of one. CDR3 loop: CSVAGQYQETQYF. The CDR3 DNA follows: TGCAGCGTTGCGGGACAGTATCAAGAGACCCAGTACTTC. The gene calls are TRBV29-1 and TRBJ2-5; 7 nucleotides match TRBD1. Per germline, CDR1 SQVTM and CDR2 ANQGSEA. The CDR3 is 13 amino acids. After removal of 4 bases from V and 2 bases from J, the junction contained 4 bases not matched to a gene.

This CDR3 is CAISAPGQGQETQYF. The CDR3 nucleotides read TGTGCCATCAGTGCCCCGGGACAGGGACAAGAGACCCAGTACTTC. The chain is built from TRBV10-3 and TRBJ2-5, with 9 bases lining up with TRBD1. Germline CDR1 is ENHRY and CDR2 is SYGVKD. V lost 4 bases and J lost 2; bases outside the gene matches: 5. The CDR3 length is 15 residues.